Following are 21 T cell receptor beta chains from one sample sequenced in a study of human T cells and chemical hapten exposure. Regarding time point: patch test 1, 2 weeks after DPC sensitization. As to treatment: therapeutic diphenylcyclopropenone sensitization with weekly scalp DPC. MiXCR was run by TCRdb on the RACE reads, yielding one entry per CDR3 protein. The sample records over 95,000 distinct CDR3 sequences, around 12% being singletons. The specimen comprised whole blood, sampled in connection with sensitization to the hapten diphenylcyclopropenone (DPC). These receptors all come from a woman between 40 and 50 years old with alopecia areata. Some clones in this sample may be carry-over from other donors' samples.

This clonotype was seen many times. V and J are TRBV30 and TRBJ2-3; tentative D call: TRBD2 (5 bases). Per germline, CDR1 GTSNPN and CDR2 SVGIG (reference sequence). This CDR3 region has 15 residues. Trimming removed 2 bases from V and 2 bases from J, with 14 bases in between. The DNA of the CDR3 is TGTGCCTGGAGTCATCTAGCCCCCCCCACAGATACGCAGTATTTT. It specifies CAWSHLAPPTDTQYF.

This rearrangement joins TRBV7-2 to TRBJ2-1, with no clear D. This CDR3 contains 14 residues. V lost 5 bases and J lost 5, with 13 bases in between. Looked up from germline, CDR1 is SGHTA and CDR2 is FQGNSA. CDR3 loop: CASSIDARNNEQFF. The CDR3 nucleotides read TGTGCCAGCAGCATAGATGCTCGCAACAATGAGCAGTTCTTC.

This clonotype was seen a few times. The rearrangement uses TRBV27 and TRBJ2-7, with TRBD2 identical over 8 bases. Unmatched junction bases numbered 8, after V lost 0 bases and J lost 4 bases. CDR3 length equals 16 residues. Germline assignment: CDR1 MNHEY and CDR2 SMNVEV (reference sequence). The DNA for the CDR3 is TGTGCCAGCAGTTTATCGTTAGCGGGGTATCGATACGAGCAGTACTTC. As protein: CASSLSLAGYRYEQYF.

The chain uses TRBV5-6 and TRBJ1-5; no clear D. CDR3 size: 13 residues. The ends were cut back, 3 bases at V and 7 bases at J, with 11 bases in the middle. Germline V lookup: CDR1 SGHDT, CDR2 YYEEEE. The CDR3 DNA sequence: TGTGCCAGCAGCTCAAACTTGGGCCAGCCCCAGCATTTT. It yields the protein CASSSNLGQPQHF.

The chain combines TRBV20-1 with TRBJ1-6; possible D gene TRBD1, 5 bases. The CDR3 spans 15 residues. Germline V gene sequence: CDR1 DFQATT, CDR2 SNEGSKA (reference sequence). V lost 4 bases, J lost 7 bases, and 17 bases lay in between. CDR3 sequence (DNA): TGCAGTGCTAAGGACACAAATCTGGGGAATTCACCCCTCCACTTT. This encodes CSAKDTNLGNSPLHF.

This clonotype was found a few times. The chain employs TRBV7-6 and TRBJ2-3, with D maybe TRBD2 (5 bases). Germline V gene lookup returns CDR1 SGHVS and CDR2 FNYEAQ. Trimming stripped 4 bases from V and 6 bases from J, with 8 bases between. CDR3 length: 12 amino acids. The CDR3 protein is CASSSRGDTQYF. CDR3 DNA sequence: TGTGCCAGCAGCTCCCGAGGGGATACGCAGTATTTT.

The chain joins TRBV5-1 to TRBJ1-1; no definite D call. Trimming shortened V by 3 bases and J by 0 bases, and 12 bases separated the two germline ends. Germline lookup yields CDR1 SGHRS and CDR2 YFSETQ. The CDR3 covers 15 residues. For the CDR3, the DNA is TGCGCCAGCAGCTCGGGCTTAGGGATGAACACTGAAGCTTTCTTT. Its protein is CASSSGLGMNTEAFF.

This chain joins TRBV5-1 and TRBJ2-3, with a tentative D call TRBD2 (6 bases). The CDR3 consists of 15 residues. Germline loops: CDR1 SGHRS, CDR2 YFSETQ. The V end lost 4 bases, the J end lost 7 bases, and 19 bases lay between the germline ends. CDR3 nucleotide sequence: TGCGCCAGCAGCGTGCAGGGAAACGGGGGAAATACGCAGTATTTT. Translation gives CASSVQGNGGNTQYF.

The DNA of the CDR3 is TGTGCCAGCAGGGGGGACGGCTATGGCTACACCTTC. Protein: CASRGDGYGYTF. The rearrangement joins TRBV2 to TRBJ1-2, with D perhaps TRBD1 (5 bases). V dropped 6 bases and J dropped 4 bases, with 9 bases sitting between them. This CDR3 contains 12 residues. Germline CDR1 reads SNHLY; CDR2 reads FYNNEI.

This clonotype has just a few counts. V usage is TRBV28 and J usage is TRBJ1-2, with D maybe TRBD1 (6 bases). The CDR3 is 14 amino acids. Germline CDR1 and CDR2: MDHEN and SYDVKM. The V end was cut by 10 bases, the J end by 4 bases, with 19 bases between. For the CDR3, the DNA is TGTGCCACCTACGCCCAGGGGCAGGGCTATGGCTACACCTTC. Its translation: CATYAQGQGYGYTF.

The rearrangement uses TRBV6-2 or TRBV6-3 and TRBJ2-2; D may correspond to TRBD1 or TRBD2 (5 bases each). V lost 4 bases and J 2 bases, leaving 11 bases between the germline ends. Germline V gene data show CDR1 as MNHEY and CDR2 as SVGEGT. The CDR3 spans 15 residues. The CDR3 sequence is CASSLPGDNTGELFF. The CDR3, as DNA: TGTGCCAGCAGTTTGCCCGGGGACAACACCGGGGAGCTGTTTTTT.

This clonotype was detected many times. The V gene is TRBV19, the J gene TRBJ2-1; 7 nucleotides agree with TRBD1. CDR3 length: 18 residues. The V gene end was trimmed by 7 bases and the J gene end by 2 bases; junction bases not matched to a gene: 17. Germline CDR1 reads LNHDA; CDR2 reads SQIVND (reference sequence). The CDR3 here is CASTQDRAPPIPYNEQFF. In nucleotides, the CDR3 is TGTGCCAGTACCCAAGACAGGGCGCCTCCTATTCCCTACAATGAGCAGTTCTTC.

This clonotype occurred a few times. The gene calls are TRBV7-2 and TRBJ2-2; TRBD2 might be the D (5 bases). Germline V gene lookup returns CDR1 SGHTA and CDR2 FQGNSA. V dropped 5 bases and J dropped 3 bases, with 13 bases sitting between them. The CDR3 is 15 residues long. The CDR3 protein is CASSRGQMHTGELFF. The DNA for the CDR3 is TGTGCCAGCAGCCGAGGGCAGATGCACACCGGGGAGCTGTTTTTT.

This clonotype was recorded many times. The genes are TRBV7-9 and TRBJ2-3, with 9 bases aligning to TRBD1. The CDR3 is made up of 15 amino acids. Per germline, CDR1 SEHNR and CDR2 FQNEAQ (reference sequence). J gave up 3 bases and V 7 bases, and 8 bases lay outside the gene matches. DNA for the CDR3: TGTGCCAGCAACCTGGGACAGGGATGGACAGATACGCAGTATTTT. It translates to CASNLGQGWTDTQYF.

The chain carries TRBV11-2 and TRBJ2-1; D is uncertain. With 5 bases removed from V and 10 bases from J, the gap between germline ends came to 12 bases. This CDR3 has 12 amino acids. Germline loops: CDR1 SGHAT, CDR2 FQNNGV. The CDR3 DNA reads TGTGCCAGCAGCACCCTCTCGGCCGAGCAGTTCTTC. It translates to CASSTLSAEQFF.

The V gene is TRBV10-3, the J gene TRBJ2-7; D is undetermined. CDR3 size: 15 residues. The germline CDR1 and CDR2 sequences are ENHRY and SYGVKD. The germline V and J ends were trimmed by 4 bases and 0 bases, with 13 bases remaining between them. The CDR3 spells CAISGQGVSSYEQYF. The CDR3, as DNA: TGTGCCATCAGTGGGCAAGGCGTCAGCTCCTACGAGCAGTACTTC.

This clonotype has more than one count but fewer than ten. The V gene is TRBV12-5, the J gene TRBJ2-5; no clear D. Germline CDR1 and CDR2: LGHNT and FRNRAP. There are 13 residues in the CDR3. Trimming cost V 3 bases and J 2 bases, with 7 bases left between them. The CDR3 region has the DNA TGTGCTAGTGGTTTATCAAATCAAGAGACCCAGTACTTC. Protein sequence: CASGLSNQETQYF. Full variable domain (missing parts from reference TRBV12-5 and TRBJ2-5): DARVTQTPRHKVTEMGQEVTMRCQPILGHNTVFWYRQTMMQGLELLAYFRNRAPLDDSGMPKDRFSAEMPDATLATLKIQPSEPRDSAVYFCASGLSNQETQYFGPGTRLLVL.

The chain couples TRBV7-2 to TRBJ2-5; 13 nucleotides align to TRBD2. Germline assignment: CDR1 SGHTA and CDR2 FQGNSA. CDR3 size: 16 residues. With 1 base clipped from V and 5 bases from J, the junction kept 4 bases outside the gene matches. Written as DNA, the CDR3 is TGTGCCAGCAGCTTAGGGGGACTAGCGGGATTTGAGACCCAGTACTTC. This encodes CASSLGGLAGFETQYF.

This clonotype occurred many times. The chain carries TRBV12-3 or TRBV12-4 and TRBJ2-7; 9 bases map to TRBD1. The CDR3 spans 14 residues. V lost 2 bases and J lost 7; bases outside the gene matches: 6. CDR3 coding DNA: TGTGCCAGCAGTTTACGGACAGGGGTGGAGGAGCAGTACTTC. Translating it yields CASSLRTGVEEQYF.

The chain employs TRBV19 and TRBJ2-1; D unclear. CDR3 length: 13 amino acids. The V gene lost 5 bases and the J gene lost 5 bases, with 10 bases spanning the gap. Germline lookup yields CDR1 LNHDA and CDR2 SQIVND (reference sequence). CDR3 nucleotide sequence: TGTGCCAGTAGTCTCCGACACAACAATGAGCAGTTCTTC. Amino acid sequence: CASSLRHNNEQFF.

This chain uses TRBV28 with TRBJ1-1, with D possibly matching TRBD1 (6 bases). Germline V lookup: CDR1 MDHEN, CDR2 SYDVKM. V lost 7 bases to trimming and J lost 7 bases, with 25 bases between them. The CDR3 runs to 16 residues. The CDR3 region is CASTSSRRGIRSEAFF. The CDR3 nucleotides are TGTGCCAGCACTTCTTCCCGCAGGGGAATCAGGAGTGAAGCTTTCTTT.